The 30 T cell receptor beta chains below were found in one sample sequenced in a study of T-cell memory formation after mild COVID-19. Via MiXCR, TCRdb re-called the 5' RACE reads, giving one row per CDR3 protein. The sample includes around 320,000 distinct CDR3 sequences, around 19% of them seen just once. Sequencing was done on a sample of PBMCs or a T cell subset sorted from them (not recorded which). The receptor source for this set is a man aged 18-30 years who had mild COVID-19 (a few samples of this study predate the infection). Cell type and time point are not known.

V is TRBV7-3 and J is TRBJ1-2; no clear D. The CDR3 covers 12 residues. Germline values: CDR1 SGHTA, CDR2 FQGTGA. Trimming cost V 4 bases and J 6 bases, with 9 bases left between them. The DNA of the CDR3 is TGTGCCAGCAGCTCGGGCGGGGATGGCTACACCTTC. It is translated as CASSSGGDGYTF.

The chain is built from TRBV30 and TRBJ2-7; D uncertain. The V end was cut by 2 bases, the J end by 0 bases, with 5 bases between. The CDR3 runs 12 residues. Germline V CDR1 and CDR2: GTSNPN, SVGIG (reference sequence). This chain's CDR3 is CAWSWVSYEQYF. The DNA for the CDR3 is TGTGCCTGGAGTTGGGTCTCCTACGAGCAGTACTTC.

This clonotype was observed a few times. V usage is TRBV7-8 and J usage is TRBJ1-5, with 7 bases that match TRBD1. V trimming: 4 bases; J trimming: 2 bases; junction bases outside the gene matches: 8. The CDR3 consists of 16 residues. The germline V gene has CDR1 SGHVS and CDR2 FQNEAQ. CDR3 region: CASSSPTGEGNQPQHF. The CDR3 DNA is TGTGCCAGCAGCTCTCCCACAGGGGAAGGCAATCAGCCCCAGCATTTT.

This clonotype was observed a few times. This rearrangement joins TRBV13 to TRBJ1-2; D not certain. This CDR3 spans 13 amino acids. CDR1 and CDR2 (germline): PRHDT, FYEKMQ (reference sequence). V was trimmed by 0 bases and J by 8 bases, leaving 10 bases between them. The DNA for the CDR3 is TGTGCCAGCAGCTTAGGACGGGTTCCCGGCTACACCTTC. It is translated as CASSLGRVPGYTF.

This clonotype turned up a few times. This chain uses TRBV20-1 with TRBJ2-5; 8 nucleotides agree with TRBD2. The J segment lost 5 bases and the V segment lost 7 bases, leaving 9 bases of the junction unmatched. The CDR3 is 13 residues long. Germline CDR1 DFQATT, CDR2 SNEGSKA (reference sequence). DNA for the CDR3: TGCAGTGTCCGAGCGGGGGCTTCGGAGACCCAGTACTTC. This gives the protein CSVRAGASETQYF.

This chain joins TRBV5-1 and TRBJ2-1, with 7 bases matching TRBD2. J lost 0 bases, V lost 7 bases, and 4 bases had no gene match. This CDR3 spans 14 amino acids. Germline V gene sequence: CDR1 SGHRS, CDR2 YFSETQ. Written as DNA, the CDR3 is TGCGCCAGCGCCCCTAGCGGCTCCTACAATGAGCAGTTCTTC. It codes for CASAPSGSYNEQFF. The full variable domain, rest sourced from reference TRBV5-1 and TRBJ2-1, is KAGVTQTPRYLIKTRGQQVTLSCSPISGHRSVSWYQQTPGQGLQFLFEYFSETQRNKGNFPGRFSGRQFSNSRSEMNVSTLELGDSALYLCASAPSGSYNEQFFGPGTRLTVL.

This clonotype occurred a few times. V is TRBV7-6 and J is TRBJ2-3, with unresolved D. CDR3 size: 16 residues. Germline CDR1 is SGHVS and CDR2 is FNYEAQ. V lost 1 base to trimming and J lost 2 bases, with 13 bases between them. In nucleotides, the CDR3 is TGTGCCAGCAGCTTAGGAGCGTTACCCTTCACAGATACGCAGTATTTT. This sequence encodes CASSLGALPFTDTQYF. Variable domain in full (rest from reference TRBV7-6 and TRBJ2-3): GAGVSQSPRYKVTKRGQDVALRCDPISGHVSLYWYRQALGQGPEFLTYFNYEAQQDKSGLPNDRFSAERPEGSISTLTIQRTEQRDSAMYRCASSLGALPFTDTQYFGPGTRLTVL.

The chain joins TRBV7-2 to TRBJ1-2, with D possibly TRBD1 on 6 matching bases. Trimming removed 5 bases at V and 4 bases at J, with 17 bases between. The CDR3 covers 15 residues. Germline V gives CDR1 SGHTA, CDR2 FQGNSA. In DNA, the CDR3 is TGTGCCAGCAGCGTGGGACACGTTCAGGGCTATGGCTACACCTTC. This gives the protein CASSVGHVQGYGYTF.

The rearrangement uses TRBV7-6 and TRBJ1-2; TRBD1 aligns across 12 bases. V lost 1 base and J lost 4; bases outside the gene matches: 4. Germline CDR1 and CDR2: SGHVS and FNYEAQ. The CDR3 runs to 16 residues. CDR3 sequence reads: CASSLEGTGGGYGYTF. The DNA of the CDR3 is TGTGCCAGCAGCTTAGAGGGGACAGGGGGCGGCTATGGCTACACCTTC.

The chain has TRBV11-1 and TRBJ2-7; no firm D call. This CDR3 has 14 residues. Trimming took 5 bases from V and 0 from J, leaving 11 bases between them. Germline V CDR1 and CDR2: SGHAT, FQDESV (reference sequence). The CDR3 nucleotides read TGTGCCAGCAGCCGCGGCAAGGCCTCCTACGAGCAGTACTTC. The encoded protein is CASSRGKASYEQYF. Full variable domain (remainder filled in from reference TRBV11-1 and TRBJ2-7): EAEVAQSPRYKITEKSQAVAFWCDPISGHATLYWYRQILGQGPELLVQFQDESVVDDSQLPKDRFSAERLKGVDSTLKIQPAELGDSAMYLCASSRGKASYEQYFGPGTRLTVT.

This clonotype was found many times. This chain uses TRBV28 with TRBJ1-1, with D possibly TRBD1 on 5 matching bases. This CDR3 is 12 amino acids long. Germline loops: CDR1 MDHEN, CDR2 SYDVKM. The V end was cut by 7 bases, the J end by 5 bases, with 11 bases between. This CDR3 is CASIRGGTEAFF. The CDR3, as DNA: TGTGCCAGCATTAGGGGAGGGACTGAAGCTTTCTTT. The whole variable domain, filled in from reference TRBV28 and TRBJ1-1, reads DVKVTQSSRYLVKRTGEKVFLECVQDMDHENMFWYRQDPGLGLRLIYFSYDVKMKEKGDIPEGYSVSREKKERFSLILESASTNQTSMYLCASIRGGTEAFFGQGTRLTVV.

In the case of this clonotype: Its ends do not fully match the called genes, so a read error is possible. The rearrangement joins TRBV5-1 to TRBJ1-2, with 8 bases lining up with TRBD1. Germline V lookup: CDR1 SGHRS, CDR2 YFSETQ. The CDR3 extends over 14 amino acids. In DNA form, the CDR3 reads TGCGCAAGCAGCTCCGCAGGGGGCCTAAATGGCTACACCTTC. It codes for CASSSAGGLNGYTF.

Within the sample, this clonotype is medium-sized. J is TRBJ1-5 and V is TRBV10-3; 7 bases align to TRBD1. The CDR3 is made up of 15 amino acids. CDR1 ENHRY and CDR2 SYGVKD come from the germline V gene. J lost 6 bases, V lost 3 bases, and 8 bases had no gene match. The CDR3 is CAISDFDRVGQPQHF. For the CDR3, the DNA is TGTGCCATCAGTGATTTTGACAGGGTGGGTCAGCCCCAGCATTTT.

This sequence joins TRBV20-1 and TRBJ1-1; no reliable D call. This CDR3 comprises 12 residues. Trimming took off 0 bases at V and 2 bases at J, with 4 bases between the two ends. Looked up from germline, CDR1 is DFQATT and CDR2 is SNEGSKA (reference sequence). CDR3 bases: TGCAGTGCTAGAGATGGAAACACTGAAGCTTTCTTT. The encoded protein is CSARDGNTEAFF.

V gene TRBV10-3 combines with J gene TRBJ1-2; the match to TRBD1 covers 8 bases. Germline CDR1 is ENHRY and CDR2 is SYGVKD. The CDR3 has 12 amino acids. Trimming cost V 11 bases and J 4 bases; bases outside gene matches: 6. CDR3 DNA: TGTGCCTCAGGGGGCGCCGGCTATGGCTACACCTTC. Translated, it gives CASGGAGYGYTF.

A few counts support this clonotype. The rearrangement uses TRBV10-3 and TRBJ2-2; no firm D call. CDR3 length equals 15 residues. Trimming removed 0 bases at V and 1 base at J, with 6 bases between. CDR1 is ENHRY and CDR2 is SYGVKD in the germline V gene. CDR3 sequence reads: CAISESRGNTGELFF. The CDR3 nucleotides read TGTGCCATCAGTGAGTCGCGAGGGAACACCGGGGAGCTGTTTTTT.

This chain joins TRBV11-2 and TRBJ1-1; 7 bases align to TRBD1. The germline V gene encodes CDR1 SGHAT and CDR2 FQNNGV. Losses at the gene ends were 8 bases for V and 11 bases for J; bases not matched to a gene: 8. This CDR3 is built from 11 residues. The CDR3 protein is CASARQGPAFF. The CDR3 DNA reads TGTGCCAGCGCTCGACAGGGCCCGGCTTTCTTT.

The chain is built from TRBV7-2 and TRBJ1-5; D unclear. The V end lost 5 bases, the J end lost 1 base, and 12 bases lay between the germline ends. Looked up from germline, CDR1 is SGHTA and CDR2 is FQGNSA. The CDR3 runs 15 residues. CDR3: CASSPEPGSNQPQHF. CDR3 nucleotides: TGTGCCAGCAGCCCCGAACCGGGGAGCAATCAGCCCCAGCATTTT.

The rearrangement uses TRBV6-5 and TRBJ2-1; 8 nucleotides line up with TRBD2. The CDR3 is 15 amino acids. Germline loops: CDR1 MNHEY, CDR2 SVGAGI. V dropped 2 bases and J dropped 9; count of bases not matched to a gene: 9. The CDR3 here is CASSYGLAGDAEQFF. The CDR3 DNA follows: TGTGCCAGCAGTTACGGGCTAGCGGGCGATGCTGAGCAGTTCTTC.

CDR3: CASSARAPSDTQYF. The CDR3 DNA follows: TGTGCCAGCAGCGCCCGAGCCCCTTCGGATACGCAGTATTTT. The chain links TRBV9 to TRBJ2-3; D gene unclear. The V gene's germline CDR1 is SGDLS and CDR2 YYNGEE. V lost 3 bases and J 6 bases, leaving 14 bases between the germline ends. There are 14 residues in the CDR3. Full variable domain (missing parts from reference TRBV9 and TRBJ2-3): DSGVTQTPKHLITATGQRVTLRCSPRSGDLSVYWYQQSLDQGLQFLIQYYNGEERAKGNILERFSAQQFPDLHSELNLSSLELGDSALYFCASSARAPSDTQYFGPGTRLTVL.

The rearrangement joins TRBV6-2 or TRBV6-3 to TRBJ2-7; TRBD1 aligns across 9 bases. The CDR3 is made up of 17 amino acids. V was clipped by 2 bases and J by 2 bases; unmatched bases: 10. Germline CDR1 reads MNHEY; CDR2 reads SVGEGT. This chain's CDR3 is CASSYDPRQGDTYEQYF. The DNA of the CDR3 is TGTGCCAGCAGTTACGACCCGAGACAGGGGGATACCTACGAGCAGTACTTC.

This clonotype has just a few counts. The J gene is TRBJ2-3, the V gene TRBV19; weak D call: TRBD1 (5 bases). V lost 7 bases and J 5 bases, leaving 10 bases between the germline ends. The CDR3 runs 12 residues. CDR1 and CDR2 from the germline V gene are LNHDA and SQIVND (reference sequence). DNA of the CDR3: TGTGCCAGTAAGGGGATAGAAGATACGCAGTATTTT. Translating gives CASKGIEDTQYF.

The chain couples TRBV9 to TRBJ2-2, with no clear D. This CDR3 has 14 amino acids. V dropped 6 bases and J dropped 4 bases, with 13 bases sitting between them. Germline values: CDR1 SGDLS, CDR2 YYNGEE. CDR3 sequence: CASTRAASTGELFF. For the CDR3, the DNA is TGTGCCAGCACCCGGGCGGCGAGCACCGGGGAGCTGTTTTTT.

The chain joins TRBV28 to TRBJ2-7; TRBD1 might be the D (5 bases). CDR1 and CDR2 from the germline V gene are MDHEN and SYDVKM. The CDR3 extends over 12 amino acids. The V end was cut by 7 bases, the J end by 3 bases, with 10 bases between. The CDR3 loop is CASTQGGYEQYV. CDR3 coding DNA: TGTGCCAGCACCCAGGGTGGCTACGAGCAGTACGTC.

This sequence joins TRBV6-5 and TRBJ1-4, with TRBD1 matching over 9 bases. Per the germline V gene, CDR1 is MNHEY and CDR2 is SVGAGI. This CDR3 contains 15 residues. J lost 8 bases, V lost 6 bases, and 10 bases had no gene match. The CDR3 reads CASSYEGTGYEKLFF. In DNA, the CDR3 is TGTGCCAGCAGCTACGAGGGGACAGGGTACGAAAAACTGTTTTTT.

This clonotype qualifies as medium-sized. V gene TRBV10-3 combines with J gene TRBJ2-6; D might be TRBD1 (5 bases). Germline CDR1 ENHRY, CDR2 SYGVKD. V was cut by 2 bases and J by 12 bases, with 14 bases left in between. The CDR3 consists of 14 residues. The CDR3 here is CAISEPRAGFVLTF. The DNA of the CDR3 is TGTGCCATCAGTGAGCCTAGGGCAGGGTTCGTCCTGACTTTC.

The gene calls are TRBV29-1 and TRBJ1-1; possibly TRBD1 for D (5 bases). Germline CDR1 is SQVTM and CDR2 is ANQGSEA. V was pared by 6 bases and J by 1 base, with 12 bases between. The CDR3 spans 13 residues. CDR3 amino acids: CSVVRGGNTEAFF. The CDR3 coding sequence is TGCAGCGTGGTGCGGGGGGGGAACACTGAAGCTTTCTTT. The entire variable domain, with the rest obtained from reference TRBV29-1 and TRBJ1-1, is as follows: SAVISQKPSRDICQRGTSLTIQCQVDSQVTMMFWYRQQPGQSLTLIATANQGSEATYESGFVIDKFPISRPNLTFSTLTVSNMSPEDSSIYLCSVVRGGNTEAFFGQGTRLTVV.

V and J are TRBV7-9 and TRBJ2-5; D might be TRBD1 or TRBD2, each matching 6 bases. The CDR3 length is 15 residues. Germline lookup yields CDR1 SEHNR and CDR2 FQNEAQ (reference sequence). Trimming removed 4 bases from V and 4 bases from J, with 16 bases in between. CDR3 sequence: CASSWGAGPGETQYF. Here the CDR3 DNA reads TGTGCCAGCAGCTGGGGGGCAGGCCCTGGAGAGACCCAGTACTTC.

The chain links TRBV4-2 to TRBJ2-3; 11 nucleotides line up with TRBD2. With V trimmed by 2 bases and J by 4 bases, 14 bases remained unmatched. From germline, CDR1 is LGHNA and CDR2 YNFKEQ. The CDR3 loop spans 19 amino acids. CDR3 bases: TGTGCCAGCAGCCAATGGTCTTCGTTACTAGCGGGAGACCCAGATACGCAGTATTTT. Its translation: CASSQWSSLLAGDPDTQYF.

This clonotype appeared a few times. V gene TRBV7-6 combines with J gene TRBJ2-3; 7 bases align to TRBD2. V lost 5 bases and J lost 2; bases outside the gene matches: 10. Germline lookup yields CDR1 SGHVS and CDR2 FNYEAQ. This CDR3 has 16 residues. DNA for the CDR3: TGTGCCAGCAGCCCCAGGGCGGGGGTGGCCACAGATACGCAGTATTTT. Its protein product is CASSPRAGVATDTQYF.